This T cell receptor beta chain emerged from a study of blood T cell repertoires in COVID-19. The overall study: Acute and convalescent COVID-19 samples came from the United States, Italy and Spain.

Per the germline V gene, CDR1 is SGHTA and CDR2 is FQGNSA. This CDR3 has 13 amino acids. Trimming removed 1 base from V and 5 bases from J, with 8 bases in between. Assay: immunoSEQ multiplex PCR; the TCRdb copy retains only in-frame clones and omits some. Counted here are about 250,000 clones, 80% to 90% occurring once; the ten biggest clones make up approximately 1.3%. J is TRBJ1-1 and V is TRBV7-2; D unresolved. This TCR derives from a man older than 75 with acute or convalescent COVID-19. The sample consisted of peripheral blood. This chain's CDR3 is CASSLGRRTEAFF. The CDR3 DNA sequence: TGTGCCAGCAGCTTAGGTAGGAGGACTGAAGCTTTCTTT.